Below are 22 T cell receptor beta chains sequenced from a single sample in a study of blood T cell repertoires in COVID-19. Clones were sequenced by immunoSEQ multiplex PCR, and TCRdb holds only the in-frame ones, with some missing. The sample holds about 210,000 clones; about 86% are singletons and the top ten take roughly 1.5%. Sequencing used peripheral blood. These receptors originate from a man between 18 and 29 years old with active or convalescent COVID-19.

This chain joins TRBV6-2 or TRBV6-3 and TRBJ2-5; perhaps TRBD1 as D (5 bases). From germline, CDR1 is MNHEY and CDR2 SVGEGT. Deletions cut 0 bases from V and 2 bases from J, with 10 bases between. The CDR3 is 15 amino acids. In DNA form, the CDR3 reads TGTGCCAGCAGTTACTCGTTGACAGAACAAGAGACCCAGTACTTC. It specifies CASSYSLTEQETQYF.

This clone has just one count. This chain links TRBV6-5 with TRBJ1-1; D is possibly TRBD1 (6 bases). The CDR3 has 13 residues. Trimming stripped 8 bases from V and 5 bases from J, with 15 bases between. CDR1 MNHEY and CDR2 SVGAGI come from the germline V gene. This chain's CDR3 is CASAETGFTEAFF. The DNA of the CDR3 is TGTGCCAGCGCCGAGACAGGTTTTACTGAAGCTTTCTTT.

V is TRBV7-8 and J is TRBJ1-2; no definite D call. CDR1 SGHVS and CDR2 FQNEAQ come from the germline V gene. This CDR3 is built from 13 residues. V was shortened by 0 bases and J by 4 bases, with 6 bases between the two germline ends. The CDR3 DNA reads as TGTGCCAGCAGCTTAGCGATTAGCTATGGCTACACCTTC. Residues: CASSLAISYGYTF.

The chain's CDR3 is CASSKTGAFSNYGYTF. CDR3 DNA: TGTGCCAGCAGCAAGACAGGGGCTTTTTCTAACTATGGCTACACCTTC. This chain links TRBV21-1 with TRBJ1-2; TRBD1 is the table's D call, not checked against the DNA. TRBV21-1 is listed as a pseudogene. The CDR3 sequence is 16 residues long.

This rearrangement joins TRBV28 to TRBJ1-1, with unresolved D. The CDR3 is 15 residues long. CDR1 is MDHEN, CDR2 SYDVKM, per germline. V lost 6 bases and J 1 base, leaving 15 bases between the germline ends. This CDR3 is CASSPGGLGNTEAFF. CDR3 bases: TGTGCCAGCAGCCCTGGAGGGCTTGGGAACACTGAAGCTTTCTTT.

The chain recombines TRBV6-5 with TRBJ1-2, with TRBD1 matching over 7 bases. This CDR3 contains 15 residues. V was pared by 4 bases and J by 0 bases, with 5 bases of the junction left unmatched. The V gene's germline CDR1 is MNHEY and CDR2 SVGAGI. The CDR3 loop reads CASSSPDRANYGYTF. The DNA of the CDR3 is TGTGCCAGCAGTTCCCCAGACAGGGCTAACTATGGCTACACCTTC.

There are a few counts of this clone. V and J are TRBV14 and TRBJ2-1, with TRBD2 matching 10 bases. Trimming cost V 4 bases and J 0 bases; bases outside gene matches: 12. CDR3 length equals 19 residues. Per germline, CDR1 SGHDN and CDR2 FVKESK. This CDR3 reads CASSPLAGADPSSYNEQFF. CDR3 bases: TGTGCCAGCAGCCCTCTAGCGGGAGCAGACCCCAGCTCCTACAATGAGCAGTTCTTC.

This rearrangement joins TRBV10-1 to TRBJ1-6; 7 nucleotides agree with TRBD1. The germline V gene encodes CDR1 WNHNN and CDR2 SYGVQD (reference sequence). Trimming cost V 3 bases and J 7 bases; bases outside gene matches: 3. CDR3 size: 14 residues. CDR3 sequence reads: CASSDRDRNSPLHF. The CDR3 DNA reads TGCGCCAGCAGTGACCGGGACAGAAATTCACCCCTCCACTTT.

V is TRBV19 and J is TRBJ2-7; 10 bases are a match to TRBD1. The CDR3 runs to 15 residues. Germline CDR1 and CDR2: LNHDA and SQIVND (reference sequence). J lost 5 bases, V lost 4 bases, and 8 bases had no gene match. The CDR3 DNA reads TGTGCCAGTAGTAGACAGGGGGCTGGTGGGAACGAGCAGTACTTC. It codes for CASSRQGAGGNEQYF.

The chain's CDR3 is CSVAGQSYEQYF. In nucleotides, the CDR3 is TGCAGCGTTGCGGGACAGTCCTACGAGCAGTACTTC. The genes are TRBV29-1 and TRBJ2-7; TRBD1 matches at 7 bases. Germline V lookup: CDR1 SQVTM, CDR2 ANQGSEA. V shed 4 bases, J shed 1 base, and the junction held 1 base outside the gene matches. The CDR3 consists of 12 residues.

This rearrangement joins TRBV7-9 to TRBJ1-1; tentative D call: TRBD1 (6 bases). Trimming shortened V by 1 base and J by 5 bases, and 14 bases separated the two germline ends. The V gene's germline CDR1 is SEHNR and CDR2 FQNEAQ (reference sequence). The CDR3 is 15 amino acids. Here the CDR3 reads CASSLVGGFRTEAFF. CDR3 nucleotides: TGTGCCAGCAGCTTAGTAGGGGGTTTCAGGACTGAAGCTTTCTTT.

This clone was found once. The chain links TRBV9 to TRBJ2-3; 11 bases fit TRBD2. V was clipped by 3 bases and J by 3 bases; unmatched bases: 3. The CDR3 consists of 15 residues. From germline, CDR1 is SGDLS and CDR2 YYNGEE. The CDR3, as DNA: TGTGCCAGCAGCGCCGGGACTAGCGGAACAGATACGCAGTATTTT. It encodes CASSAGTSGTDTQYF.

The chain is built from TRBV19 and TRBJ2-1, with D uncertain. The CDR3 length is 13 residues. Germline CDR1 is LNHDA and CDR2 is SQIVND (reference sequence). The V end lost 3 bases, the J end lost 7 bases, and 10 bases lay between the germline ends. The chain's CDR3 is CASSMNGQNEQFF. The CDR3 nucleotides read TGTGCCAGTAGTATGAATGGGCAGAATGAGCAGTTCTTC.

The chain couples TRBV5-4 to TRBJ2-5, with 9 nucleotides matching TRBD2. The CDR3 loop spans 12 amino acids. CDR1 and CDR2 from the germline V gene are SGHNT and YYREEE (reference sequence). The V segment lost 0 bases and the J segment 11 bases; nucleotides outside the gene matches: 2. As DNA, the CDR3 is TGTGCCAGCAGCTTGGGCGGGGGGGAACAGTACTTC. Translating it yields CASSLGGGEQYF.

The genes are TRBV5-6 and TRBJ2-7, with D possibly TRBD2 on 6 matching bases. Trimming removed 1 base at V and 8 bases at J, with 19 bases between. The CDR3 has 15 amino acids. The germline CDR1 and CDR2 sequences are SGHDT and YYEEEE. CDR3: CASSLIRGSGSQQYF. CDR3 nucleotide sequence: TGTGCCAGCAGCTTGATTCGGGGGTCGGGTTCCCAGCAGTACTTC.

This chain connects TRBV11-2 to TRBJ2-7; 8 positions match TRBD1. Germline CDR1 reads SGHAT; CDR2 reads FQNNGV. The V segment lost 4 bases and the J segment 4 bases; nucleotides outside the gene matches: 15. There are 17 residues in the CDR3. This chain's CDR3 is CASSSIFSGQVGYEQYF. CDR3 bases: TGTGCCAGCAGCTCCATTTTCTCGGGACAGGTTGGGTACGAGCAGTACTTC.

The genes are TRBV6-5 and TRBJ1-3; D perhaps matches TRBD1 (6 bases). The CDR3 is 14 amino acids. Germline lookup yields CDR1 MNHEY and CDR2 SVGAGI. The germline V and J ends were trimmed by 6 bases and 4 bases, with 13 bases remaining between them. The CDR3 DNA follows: TGTGCCAGCAGCTGGAGGGGGGGAGGAAACACCATATATTTT. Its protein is CASSWRGGGNTIYF.

The CDR3 coding sequence is TGTGCCAGTAGTGAGGTTTATCAGCCCCAGCATTTT. As protein: CASSEVYQPQHF. This rearrangement joins TRBV19 to TRBJ1-5; D remains ambiguous. The CDR3 totals 12 residues. Trimming cost V 5 bases and J 5 bases, with 7 bases left between them. Germline V gene data show CDR1 as LNHDA and CDR2 as SQIVND (reference sequence).

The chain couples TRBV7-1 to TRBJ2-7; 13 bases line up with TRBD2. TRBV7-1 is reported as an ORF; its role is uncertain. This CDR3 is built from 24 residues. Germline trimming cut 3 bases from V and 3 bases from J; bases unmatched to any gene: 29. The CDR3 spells CASSSRRKTGGSRKGLAGVYEQYF. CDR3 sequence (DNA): TGTGCCAGCAGCTCCCGTCGTAAAACAGGGGGCTCACGGAAAGGACTAGCGGGAGTCTACGAGCAGTACTTC.

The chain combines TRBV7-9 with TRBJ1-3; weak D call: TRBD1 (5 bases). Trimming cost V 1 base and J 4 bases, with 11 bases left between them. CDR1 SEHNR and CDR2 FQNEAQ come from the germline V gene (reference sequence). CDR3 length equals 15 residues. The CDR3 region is CASSLEGGTGNTIYF. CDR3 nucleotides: TGTGCCAGCAGCTTAGAAGGAGGGACCGGAAACACCATATATTTT. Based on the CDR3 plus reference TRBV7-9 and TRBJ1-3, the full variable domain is DTGVSQNPRHKITKRGQNVTFRCDPISEHNRLYWYRQTLGQGPEFLTYFQNEAQLEKSRLLSDRFSAERPKGSFSTLEIQRTEQGDSAMYLCASSLEGGTGNTIYFGEGSWLTVV.

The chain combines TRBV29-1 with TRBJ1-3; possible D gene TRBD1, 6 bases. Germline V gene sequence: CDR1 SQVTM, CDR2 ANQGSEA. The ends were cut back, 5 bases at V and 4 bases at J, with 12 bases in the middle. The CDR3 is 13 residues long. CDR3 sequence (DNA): TGCAGCGTTACACAGGGTGGAGGAAACACCATATATTTT. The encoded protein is CSVTQGGGNTIYF.

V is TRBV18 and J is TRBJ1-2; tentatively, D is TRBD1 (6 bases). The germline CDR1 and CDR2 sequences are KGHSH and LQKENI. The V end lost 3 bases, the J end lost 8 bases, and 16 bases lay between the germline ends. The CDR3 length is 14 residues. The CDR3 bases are TGTGCCAGCTCACCTCGACAGGACCCTGGGGGCTACACCTTC. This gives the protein CASSPRQDPGGYTF.